This TCR beta chain was captured by sequencing in a study of blood T cell repertoires in COVID-19. Background on the study: The samples span acute and convalescent COVID-19 from the United States, Italy and Spain.

TCRdb's copy holds only in-frame clones and misses some; the assay was immunoSEQ multiplex PCR. The sample has more than 250,000 clones, around 90% seen once; the top ten hold around 5.8%. The CDR3 is 14 residues long. The germline V gene encodes CDR1 SQVTM and CDR2 ANQGSEA. J gave up 4 bases and V 7 bases, and 12 bases lay outside the gene matches. The sample comprised PBMCs or T cells enriched from blood (not recorded which). The TCR originated in a woman in her thirties or forties who had recovered from COVID-19. The rearrangement joins TRBV29-1 to TRBJ1-2; 7 bases agree with TRBD1. CDR3 in DNA: TGCAGCGGGGGAAGAGGGGGCGAGGGCTATGGCTACACCTTC. Its translation is CSGGRGGEGYGYTF.